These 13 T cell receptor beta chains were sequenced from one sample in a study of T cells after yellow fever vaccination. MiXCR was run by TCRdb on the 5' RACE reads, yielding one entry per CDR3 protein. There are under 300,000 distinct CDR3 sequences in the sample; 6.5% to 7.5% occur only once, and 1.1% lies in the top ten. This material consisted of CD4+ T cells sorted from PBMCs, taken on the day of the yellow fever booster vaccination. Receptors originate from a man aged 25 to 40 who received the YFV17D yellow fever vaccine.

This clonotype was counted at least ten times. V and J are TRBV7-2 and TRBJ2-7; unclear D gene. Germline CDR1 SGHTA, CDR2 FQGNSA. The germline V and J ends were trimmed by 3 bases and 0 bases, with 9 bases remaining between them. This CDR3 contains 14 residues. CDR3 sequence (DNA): TGTGCCAGCAGCTTGGGCGGATACTCCTACGAGCAGTACTTC. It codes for CASSLGGYSYEQYF.

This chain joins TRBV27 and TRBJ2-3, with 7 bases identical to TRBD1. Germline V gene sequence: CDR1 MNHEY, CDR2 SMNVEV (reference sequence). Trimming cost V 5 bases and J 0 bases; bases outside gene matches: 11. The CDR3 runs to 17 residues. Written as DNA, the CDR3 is TGTGCCAGCAGTCAACGGAACAGGGGTGCTAGCACAGATACGCAGTATTTT. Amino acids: CASSQRNRGASTDTQYF.

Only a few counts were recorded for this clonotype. CDR3 amino acids: CASSFQWGYEQYF. In DNA form, the CDR3 reads TGTGCCAGCAGTTTCCAGTGGGGCTACGAGCAGTACTTC. J is TRBJ2-7 and V is TRBV28; D unclear. The germline CDR1 and CDR2 sequences are MDHEN and SYDVKM. Trimming cost V 3 bases and J 3 bases, with 9 bases left between them. This CDR3 spans 13 amino acids. Drawing the rest from reference TRBV28 and TRBJ2-7, the complete variable domain is DVKVTQSSRYLVKRTGEKVFLECVQDMDHENMFWYRQDPGLGLRLIYFSYDVKMKEKGDIPEGYSVSREKKERFSLILESASTNQTSMYLCASSFQWGYEQYFGPGTRLTVT.

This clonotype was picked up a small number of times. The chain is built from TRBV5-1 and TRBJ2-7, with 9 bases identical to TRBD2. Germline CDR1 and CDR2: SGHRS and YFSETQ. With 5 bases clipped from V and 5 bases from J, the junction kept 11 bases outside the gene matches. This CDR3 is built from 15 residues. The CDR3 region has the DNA TGCGCCAGCAGGAGGGGGACTAGCAGTGTGGACGAGCAGTACTTC. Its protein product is CASRRGTSSVDEQYF.

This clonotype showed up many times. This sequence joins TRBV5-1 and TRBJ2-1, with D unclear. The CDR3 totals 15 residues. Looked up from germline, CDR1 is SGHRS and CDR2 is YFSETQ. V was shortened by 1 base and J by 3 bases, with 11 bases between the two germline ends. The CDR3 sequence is CASSLNAVDYNEQFF. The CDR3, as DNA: TGCGCCAGCAGCTTGAACGCGGTAGACTACAATGAGCAGTTCTTC.

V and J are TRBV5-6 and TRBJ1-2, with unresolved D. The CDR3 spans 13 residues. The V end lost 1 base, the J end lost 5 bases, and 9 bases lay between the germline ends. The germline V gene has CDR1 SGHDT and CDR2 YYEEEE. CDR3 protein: CASSLPWAYGYTF. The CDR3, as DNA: TGTGCCAGCAGCTTGCCATGGGCTTATGGCTACACCTTC.

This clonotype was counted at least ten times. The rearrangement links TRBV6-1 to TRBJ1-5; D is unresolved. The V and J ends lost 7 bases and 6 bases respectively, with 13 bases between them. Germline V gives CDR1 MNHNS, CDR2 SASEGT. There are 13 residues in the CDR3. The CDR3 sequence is CASTWTAAQPQHF. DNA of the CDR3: TGTGCCAGCACCTGGACTGCTGCTCAGCCCCAGCATTTT.

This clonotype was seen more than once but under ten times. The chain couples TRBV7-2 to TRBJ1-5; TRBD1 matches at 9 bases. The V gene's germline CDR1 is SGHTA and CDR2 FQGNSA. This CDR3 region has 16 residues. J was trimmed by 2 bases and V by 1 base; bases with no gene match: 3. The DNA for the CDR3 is TGTGCCAGCAGCTTAGACAGGGGGCTAGGCAATCAGCCCCAGCATTTT. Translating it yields CASSLDRGLGNQPQHF.

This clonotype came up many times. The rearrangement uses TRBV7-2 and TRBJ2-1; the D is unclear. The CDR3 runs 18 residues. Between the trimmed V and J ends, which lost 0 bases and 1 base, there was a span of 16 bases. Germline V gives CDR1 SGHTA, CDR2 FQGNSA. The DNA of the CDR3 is TGTGCCAGCAGCTTAGCCCTTTCCTCCGTTGGGTCCTACAATGAGCAGTTCTTC. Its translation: CASSLALSSVGSYNEQFF.

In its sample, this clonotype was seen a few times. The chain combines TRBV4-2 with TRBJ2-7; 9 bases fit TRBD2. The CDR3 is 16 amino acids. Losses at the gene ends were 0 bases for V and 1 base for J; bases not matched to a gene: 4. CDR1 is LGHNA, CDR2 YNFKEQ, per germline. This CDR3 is CASSQDLAGGSYEQYF. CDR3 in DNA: TGTGCCAGCAGCCAAGATCTCGCGGGAGGGTCCTACGAGCAGTACTTC.

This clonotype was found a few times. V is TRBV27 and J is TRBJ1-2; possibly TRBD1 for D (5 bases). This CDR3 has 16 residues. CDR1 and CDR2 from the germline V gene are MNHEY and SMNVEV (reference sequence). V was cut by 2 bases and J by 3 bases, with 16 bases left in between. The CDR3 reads CASSLTGGWGDYGYTF. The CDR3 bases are TGTGCCAGCAGTTTAACCGGGGGGTGGGGCGACTATGGCTACACCTTC.

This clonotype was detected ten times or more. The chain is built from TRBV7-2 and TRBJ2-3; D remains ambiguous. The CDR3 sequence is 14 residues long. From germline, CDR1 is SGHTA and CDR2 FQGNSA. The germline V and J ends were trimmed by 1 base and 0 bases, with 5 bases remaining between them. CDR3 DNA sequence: TGTGCCAGCAGCTTAGATTGGAGCACAGATACGCAGTATTTT. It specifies CASSLDWSTDTQYF.

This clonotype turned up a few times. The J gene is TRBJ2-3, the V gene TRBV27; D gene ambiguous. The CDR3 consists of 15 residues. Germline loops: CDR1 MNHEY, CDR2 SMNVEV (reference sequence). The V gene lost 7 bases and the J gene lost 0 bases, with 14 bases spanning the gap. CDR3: CASTARQLSTDTQYF. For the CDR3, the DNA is TGTGCCAGCACCGCGAGACAACTGAGCACAGATACGCAGTATTTT.